This T cell receptor beta chain was recorded in a study of shared clonotypes between healthy human individuals. Repertoires were generated with immunoSEQ multiplex PCR, while TCRdb's copy carries only in-frame clones and drops some. The sample includes a few hundred thousand clones, 65% of them seen just once. The CDR3 is 15 residues long. V lost 1 base to trimming and J lost 6 bases, with 13 bases between them. The germline V gene encodes CDR1 MGHRA and CDR2 YSYEKL. The material sequenced was memory CD4+ T cells sorted from blood. Subset in this sample: CD45RA-negative fraction. The clonotype originates from a man aged 30-40 years in good health. The chain combines TRBV4-1 with TRBJ2-4; D remains ambiguous. CDR3 DNA: TGCGCCAGCAGCCAAGTAGAATCTAGTTTAAACATTCAGTACTTC. Its translation is CASSQVESSLNIQYF.